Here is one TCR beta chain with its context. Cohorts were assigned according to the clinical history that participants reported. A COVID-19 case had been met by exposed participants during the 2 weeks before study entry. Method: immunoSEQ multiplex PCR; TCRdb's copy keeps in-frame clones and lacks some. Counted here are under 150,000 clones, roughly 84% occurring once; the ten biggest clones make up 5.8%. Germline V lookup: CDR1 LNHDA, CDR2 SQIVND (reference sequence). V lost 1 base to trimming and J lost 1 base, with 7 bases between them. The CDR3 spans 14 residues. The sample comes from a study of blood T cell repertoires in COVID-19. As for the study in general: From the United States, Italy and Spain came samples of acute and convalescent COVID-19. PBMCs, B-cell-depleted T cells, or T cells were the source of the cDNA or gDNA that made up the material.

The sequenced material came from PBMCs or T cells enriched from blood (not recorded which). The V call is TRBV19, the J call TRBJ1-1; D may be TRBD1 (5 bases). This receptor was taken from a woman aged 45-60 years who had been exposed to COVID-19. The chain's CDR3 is CASSIVRANTEAFF. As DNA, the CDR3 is TGTGCCAGTAGTATAGTCAGGGCGAACACTGAAGCTTTCTTT.